This record looks at one T cell receptor beta chain sequence and its context. This clonotype was detected many times. It has no known antigen specificity. No quality values exist for individual bases; no much larger clone is one base distant. This sample was included in a study of response to subunit inactivated influenza vaccine (dated by TCRdb to the late 2010s). General notes on the study: Deep quantitative T cell receptor repertoire profiling was used in the study to track responses to a trivalent subunit inactivated influenza vaccine.

V drops 4 bases and J drops 2 bases, leaving 5 bases in between. The CDR3 covers 12 residues, taking in both the cysteine and the phenylalanine. Only the CDR3 DNA is retained, 36 bases long and in frame from the first base. The library was built by means of RT-PCR. The run used an Illumina HiSeq 2500. TCRdb's own reprocessing of the public reads used fastp at Q25 and MiXCR and kept productive beta chains. Each entry is one CDR3 protein sequence, shown with its most common DNA and genes. This sample gives about 500,000 distinct CDR3 sequences in total; approximately 7.8% of them show up just once. The ten largest clones represent around 14% of the sample. Findings and caveats that apply to the study as a whole: According to the authors, only a limited number of new T cells may be recruited by each seasonal influenza vaccination.

Sequenced material: PBMCs from blood, taken less than 25 months after vaccination. The TCR was taken from a man aged 50-75 years who received an inactivated influenza vaccine. Donor details come from another sample of the same person, matched by shared clones. The V gene is TRBV12-3 or TRBV12-4 and the J gene is TRBJ1-1; no D segment can be confidently identified. The CDR3 region has the sequence CASSYSNTEAFF. The DNA reads TGTGCCAGCAGTTACTCAAACACTGAAGCTTTCTTT.